The 14 T cell receptor beta chains below all came from one sample that was sequenced in a study of shared clonotypes between healthy human individuals. Assay used: immunoSEQ multiplex PCR; TCRdb lists only in-frame clones, some missing. This sample has 400,000 to 550,000 clones, with about 80% found just once. Sample: PBMCs. These receptors were obtained from a woman aged 40 to 50 in good health. Some clones in this sample may be carry-over from other donors' samples.

J is TRBJ2-5 and V is TRBV28; possibly TRBD1 or TRBD2 for D (5 bases each). The V end lost 4 bases, the J end lost 5 bases, and 26 bases lay between the germline ends. CDR1 and CDR2 (germline): MDHEN, SYDVKM. The CDR3 has 18 amino acids. DNA of the CDR3: TGTGCCAGCAGTTCCCGACAGTGGAAGGGTCCACGGAGGGAGACCCAGTACTTC. Its protein is CASSSRQWKGPRRETQYF.

The gene calls are TRBV7-9 and TRBJ2-1, with 12 bases lining up with TRBD2. This CDR3 spans 14 amino acids. The germline gives CDR1 SEHNR, CDR2 FQNEAQ (reference sequence). V lost 7 bases and J lost 6; bases outside the gene matches: 4. CDR3 region: CASTLAGGGNEQFF. CDR3 DNA sequence: TGTGCCAGCACTCTAGCGGGAGGGGGCAATGAGCAGTTCTTC.

This chain connects TRBV4-2 to TRBJ1-1; D remains unclear. V lost 1 base, J lost 4 bases, and 13 bases lay in between. The CDR3 is 15 residues long. In germline, CDR1 is LGHNA, CDR2 YNFKEQ. The CDR3: CASSQAPGLGTEAFF. The CDR3 DNA sequence: TGTGCCAGCAGCCAAGCGCCCGGGTTGGGCACTGAAGCTTTCTTT.

This clone showed up just once. The V and J genes are TRBV9 and TRBJ2-2, with 9 bases identical to TRBD1. V was pared by 0 bases and J by 5 bases, with 5 bases of the junction left unmatched. Germline values: CDR1 SGDLS, CDR2 YYNGEE. CDR3 length: 16 residues. CDR3 DNA: TGTGCCAGCAGCGTAGAAGAGACAGGGGGTACCGGGGAGCTGTTTTTT. This translates into CASSVEETGGTGELFF.

This rearrangement joins TRBV7-2 to TRBJ2-2; TRBD1 is a possible D gene (5 bases). The CDR3 has 15 amino acids. Trimming left V 5 bases short and J 5 bases short, with 15 bases between. Germline lookup yields CDR1 SGHTA and CDR2 FQGNSA. This chain's CDR3 is CASSATGTRTGELFF. The CDR3 region has the DNA TGTGCCAGCAGCGCAACAGGTACGAGGACCGGGGAGCTGTTTTTT. The full variable domain, rest sourced from reference TRBV7-2 and TRBJ2-2, is GAGVSQSPSNKVTEKGKDVELRCDPISGHTALYWYRQSLGQGLEFLIYFQGNSAPDKSGLPSDRFSAERTGGSVSTLTIQRTQQEDSAVYLCASSATGTRTGELFFGEGSRLTVL.

The chain employs TRBV19 and TRBJ2-3; D unresolved. The CDR3 has 15 residues. Germline V CDR1 and CDR2: LNHDA, SQIVND (reference sequence). Trimming pared 6 bases from V and 1 base from J, leaving 14 bases between. CDR3: CASSLGSARTDTQYF. In DNA form, the CDR3 reads TGTGCCAGTAGCTTAGGGTCAGCGCGCACAGATACGCAGTATTTT.

The chain carries TRBV19 and TRBJ2-2, with D uncertain. The V end was cut by 8 bases, the J end by 4 bases, with 29 bases between. CDR1 and CDR2 from the germline V gene are LNHDA and SQIVND (reference sequence). The CDR3 extends over 19 amino acids. The CDR3 bases are TGTGCCAGTCTCCGCAGGTCCCGTGGTCTGTTTAAGGGCACCGGGGAGCTGTTTTTT. Its protein product is CASLRRSRGLFKGTGELFF. Variable domain in full (rest from reference TRBV19 and TRBJ2-2): DGGITQSPKYLFRKEGQNVTLSCEQNLNHDAMYWYRQDPGQGLRLIYYSQIVNDFQKGDIAEGYSVSREKKESFPLTVTSAQKNPTAFYLCASLRRSRGLFKGTGELFFGEGSRLTVL.

In regard to this clone: This likely reflects a read error, since a far larger clone is one base away. The sample has other DNA sequences that encode this CDR3 too. This chain uses TRBV5-1 with TRBJ2-7, with D possibly being TRBD1 (6 bases). The CDR3 contains 12 residues. V gave up 8 bases and J gave up 9 bases, with 18 bases separating them. The germline V gene encodes CDR1 SGHRS and CDR2 YFSETQ. The CDR3 DNA is TGCGCCAGTAGTTCACAGGGATGGGGGCAGTACTTC. The encoded protein is CASSSQGWGQYF.

The V call is TRBV30, the J call TRBJ1-2, with 10 bases lining up with TRBD1. The CDR3 loop spans 16 amino acids. In germline, CDR1 is GTSNPN, CDR2 SVGIG (reference sequence). V gave up 3 bases and J gave up 5 bases; unmatched junction bases: 12. CDR3: CAWSQFGTGATYGYTF. CDR3 nucleotides: TGTGCCTGGAGCCAATTCGGGACAGGGGCGACTTATGGCTACACCTTC.

CDR3 sequence: CASSKWSSGGPPSADTQYF. CDR3 nucleotides: TGTGCCAGCAGTAAATGGTCCTCCGGGGGTCCCCCCTCGGCGGATACGCAGTATTTT. The chain links TRBV7-2 to TRBJ2-3, with D maybe TRBD2 (6 bases). Germline CDR1 reads SGHTA; CDR2 reads FQGNSA. The V and J ends lost 6 bases and 6 bases respectively, with 31 bases between them. The CDR3 loop spans 19 amino acids.

The chain links TRBV18 to TRBJ1-3; no firm D call. Between the trimmed V and J ends, which lost 3 bases and 4 bases, there was a span of 16 bases. Germline V lookup: CDR1 KGHSH, CDR2 LQKENI. The CDR3 extends over 16 amino acids. CDR3 nucleotide sequence: TGTGCCAGCTCACCCCTTCTTTCCCGGCTCGGAAACACCATATATTTT. Protein: CASSPLLSRLGNTIYF.

The rearrangement uses TRBV6-5 and TRBJ2-7, with 9 positions matching TRBD1. From germline, CDR1 is MNHEY and CDR2 SVGAGI. This CDR3 region has 16 residues. Trimming at V came to 4 bases and at J to 4 bases, leaving 11 bases not matched to a gene. This CDR3 is CASSSRPGQGQYEQYF. Written as DNA, the CDR3 is TGTGCCAGCAGTTCGCGACCGGGACAGGGACAATACGAGCAGTACTTC.

V is TRBV7-9 and J is TRBJ2-1; the match to TRBD2 covers 8 bases. CDR1 is SEHNR and CDR2 is FQNEAQ in the germline V gene (reference sequence). The CDR3 covers 16 residues. V lost 5 bases to trimming and J lost 10 bases; unmatched junction nucleotides: 16. The chain's CDR3 is CASSPLLREAGWEQFF. CDR3 DNA: TGTGCCAGCAGCCCCCTTTTGCGGGAGGCTGGGTGGGAGCAGTTCTTC.

The V and J genes are TRBV28 and TRBJ2-5, with TRBD2 matching over 10 bases. The CDR3 length is 15 residues. CDR1 MDHEN and CDR2 SYDVKM come from the germline V gene. The V segment lost 5 bases and the J segment 0 bases; nucleotides outside the gene matches: 3. In DNA form, the CDR3 reads TGTGCCAGCAGTGGACTAGCGGTAGACCAAGAGACCCAGTACTTC. Protein sequence: CASSGLAVDQETQYF.